This TCR beta chain was sequenced for a study of identical twins. Regarding the study as a whole: Those out-of-frame alpha sequences shared by twins showed an excess of low generation probability. Twins' surplus sharing was weaker for beta out-of-frame sequences. Clonotypes of the beta chain that were abundant in cord blood carried fewer insertions (memory repertoires showed none). Zero-insertion analyses might be partly confounded by invariant T cells like MAIT and iNKT.

This clonotype appeared a single time. Its cognate antigen is unknown. MiXCR, run by TCRdb on the 5' RACE reads, gives a single entry per CDR3 protein. Here the sample spans 420,000 or so distinct CDR3 sequences, about a fifth being singletons. The length of the CDR3 is 19 residues. Germline V CDR1 and CDR2: SGHDT, YYEEEE. The V segment lost 3 bases and the J segment 0 bases; nucleotides outside the gene matches: 17. The TCR was taken from a man aged 50 to 59 in good health. Sequenced: naive T cells sorted from blood. The chain employs TRBV5-6 and TRBJ2-7, with TRBD1 identical over 8 bases. As DNA, the CDR3 is TGTGCCAGCAGCTCTTCGCCAGGGGGCTATCTGACGAGCTCCTACGAGCAGTACTTC. Protein product: CASSSSPGGYLTSSYEQYF.